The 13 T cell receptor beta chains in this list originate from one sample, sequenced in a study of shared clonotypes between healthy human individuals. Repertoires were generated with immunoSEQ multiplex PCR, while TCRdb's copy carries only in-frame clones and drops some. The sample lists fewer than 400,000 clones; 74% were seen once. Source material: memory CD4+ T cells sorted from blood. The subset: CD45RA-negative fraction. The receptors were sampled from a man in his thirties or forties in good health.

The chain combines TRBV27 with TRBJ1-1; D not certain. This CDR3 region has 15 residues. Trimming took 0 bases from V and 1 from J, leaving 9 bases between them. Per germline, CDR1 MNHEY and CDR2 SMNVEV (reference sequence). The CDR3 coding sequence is TGTGCCAGCAGTTTATCGATATGGGGGAACACTGAAGCTTTCTTT. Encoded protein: CASSLSIWGNTEAFF.

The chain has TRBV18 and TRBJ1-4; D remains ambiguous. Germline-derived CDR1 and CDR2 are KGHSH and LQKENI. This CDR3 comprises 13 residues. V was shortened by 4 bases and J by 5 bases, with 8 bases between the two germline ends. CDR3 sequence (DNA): TGTGCCAGCTCACGCGGAATAAATGAAAAACTGTTTTTT. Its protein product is CASSRGINEKLFF.

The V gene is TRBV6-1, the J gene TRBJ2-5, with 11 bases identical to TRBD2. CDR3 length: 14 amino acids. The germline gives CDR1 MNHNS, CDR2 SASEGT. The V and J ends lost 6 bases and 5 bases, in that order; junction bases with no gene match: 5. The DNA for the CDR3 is TGTGCCAGCAGGACGACTAGCGGGACGGAGACCCAGTACTTC. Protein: CASRTTSGTETQYF.

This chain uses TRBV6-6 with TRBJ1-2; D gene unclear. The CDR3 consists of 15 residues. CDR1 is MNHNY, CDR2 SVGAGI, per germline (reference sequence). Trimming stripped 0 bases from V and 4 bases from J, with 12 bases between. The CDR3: CASSYSSAVGYGYTF. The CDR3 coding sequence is TGTGCCAGCAGTTACTCGTCGGCAGTCGGCTATGGCTACACCTTC.

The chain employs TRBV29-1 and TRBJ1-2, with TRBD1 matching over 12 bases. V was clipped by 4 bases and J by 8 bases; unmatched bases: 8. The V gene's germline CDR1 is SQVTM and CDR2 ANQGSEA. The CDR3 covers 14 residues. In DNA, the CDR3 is TGCAGCGTTGGGAGGGGACAGGGGGCAGGAGGCTACACCTTC. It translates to CSVGRGQGAGGYTF.

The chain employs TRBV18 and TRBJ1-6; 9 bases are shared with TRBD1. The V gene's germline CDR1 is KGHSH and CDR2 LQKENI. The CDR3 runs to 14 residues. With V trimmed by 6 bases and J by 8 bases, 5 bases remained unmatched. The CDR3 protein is CASSPGQGDSPLHF. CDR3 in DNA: TGTGCCAGCTCGCCGGGACAGGGTGATTCACCCCTCCACTTT.

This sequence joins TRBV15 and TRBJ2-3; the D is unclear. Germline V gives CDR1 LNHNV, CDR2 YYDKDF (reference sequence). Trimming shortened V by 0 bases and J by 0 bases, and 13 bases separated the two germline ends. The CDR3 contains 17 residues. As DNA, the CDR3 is TGTGCCACCAGCAGAGATCTTCTTGTCGGTAGCACAGATACGCAGTATTTT. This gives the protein CATSRDLLVGSTDTQYF.

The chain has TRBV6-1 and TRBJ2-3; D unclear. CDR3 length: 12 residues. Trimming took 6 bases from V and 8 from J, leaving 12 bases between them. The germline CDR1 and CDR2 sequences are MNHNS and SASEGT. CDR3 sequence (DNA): TGTGCCAGCAGCGTTGTCGGAGCTACGCAGTATTTT. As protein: CASSVVGATQYF.

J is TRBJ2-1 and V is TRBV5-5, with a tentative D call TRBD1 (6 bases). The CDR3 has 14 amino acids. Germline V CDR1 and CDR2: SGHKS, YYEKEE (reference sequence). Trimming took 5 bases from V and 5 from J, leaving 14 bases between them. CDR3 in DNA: TGTGCCAGCAGTCTAATACAGGGTAACAATGAGCAGTTCTTC. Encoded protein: CASSLIQGNNEQFF.

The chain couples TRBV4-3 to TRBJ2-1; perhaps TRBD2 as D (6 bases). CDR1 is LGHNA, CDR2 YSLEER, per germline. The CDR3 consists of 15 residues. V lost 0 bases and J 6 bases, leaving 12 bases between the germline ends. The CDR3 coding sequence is TGCGCCAGCAGCCAAGACGGAGGCGGGACCAATGAGCAGTTCTTC. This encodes CASSQDGGGTNEQFF.

The CDR3 is CATSYLSGTGGDIQYF. CDR3 coding DNA: TGTGCCACCAGCTATCTTAGCGGGACGGGGGGAGACATTCAGTACTTC. V is TRBV15 and J is TRBJ2-4; the match to TRBD2 covers 8 bases. Germline-derived CDR1 and CDR2 are LNHNV and YYDKDF (reference sequence). The CDR3 has 16 residues. V was clipped by 5 bases and J by 8 bases; unmatched bases: 14.

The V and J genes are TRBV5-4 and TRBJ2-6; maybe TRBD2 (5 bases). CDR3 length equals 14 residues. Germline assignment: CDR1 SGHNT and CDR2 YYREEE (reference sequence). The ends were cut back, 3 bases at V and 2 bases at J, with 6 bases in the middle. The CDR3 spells CASSSGTGANVLTF. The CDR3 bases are TGTGCCAGCAGCTCCGGGACTGGGGCCAACGTCCTGACTTTC.

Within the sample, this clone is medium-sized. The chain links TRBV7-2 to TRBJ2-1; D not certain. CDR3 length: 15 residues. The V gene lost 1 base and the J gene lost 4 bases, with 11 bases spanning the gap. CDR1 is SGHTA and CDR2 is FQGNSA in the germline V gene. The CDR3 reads CASSLGLGPYNEQFF. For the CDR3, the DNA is TGTGCCAGCAGCTTAGGACTTGGCCCATACAATGAGCAGTTCTTC.